These 20 T cell receptor beta chains came from one sample sequenced in a study of cytomegalovirus exposure and HLA in healthy donors. PCR amplification relied on 60 Vbeta primers (plus 13 Jbeta primers). Sequencing was performed with immunoSEQ multiplex PCR; in TCRdb, only in-frame clones are kept and a portion is missing. This sample carries 150,000 to 200,000 clones, over 75% of them seen once, and the ten largest clones take around 0.21%. Sequencing input: PBMCs. The receptors shown here come from a girl under three years old in good health and CMV-seronegative.

The chain employs TRBV5-1 and TRBJ2-1, with TRBD2 matching 12 bases. The germline CDR1 and CDR2 sequences are SGHRS and YFSETQ. The CDR3 length is 15 residues. V lost 0 bases and J lost 8; bases outside the gene matches: 3. CDR3 DNA sequence: TGCGCCAGCAGCTTGGGACTAGCGGGGGACTATGAGCAGTTCTTC. Protein: CASSLGLAGDYEQFF.

This clone was seen only a few times. This chain uses TRBV19 with TRBJ2-1, with 9 bases fitting TRBD2. After removal of 1 base from V and 8 bases from J, the junction contained 6 bases not matched to a gene. Germline V lookup: CDR1 LNHDA, CDR2 SQIVND (reference sequence). This CDR3 region has 15 residues. In DNA, the CDR3 is TGTGCCAGTAGTATAGTGGCGGGAGGGGCGCATGAGCAGTTCTTC. It specifies CASSIVAGGAHEQFF.

V and J are TRBV27 and TRBJ1-6, with TRBD1 matching 11 bases. Germline trimming cut 6 bases from V and 9 bases from J; bases unmatched to any gene: 4. The CDR3 is 14 amino acids. Germline CDR1 is MNHEY and CDR2 is SMNVEV (reference sequence). CDR3 protein: CASRHGTGGSPLHF. The CDR3 bases are TGTGCCAGCAGGCACGGGACAGGGGGTTCACCCCTCCACTTT.

This clone was counted once. This sequence joins TRBV2 and TRBJ1-5; D perhaps matches TRBD1 (5 bases). Per germline, CDR1 SNHLY and CDR2 FYNNEI. Deletions cut 1 base from V and 5 bases from J, with 12 bases between. The CDR3 runs 15 residues. CDR3 nucleotide sequence: TGTGCCAGCAGTGAAGAGTTCAGGGATGATCAGCCCCAGCATTTT. Translation: CASSEEFRDDQPQHF.

The chain uses TRBV27 and TRBJ2-1; 12 bases line up with TRBD2. CDR1 is MNHEY, CDR2 SMNVEV, per germline (reference sequence). There are 16 residues in the CDR3. V lost 7 bases to trimming and J lost 9 bases; unmatched junction nucleotides: 13. The CDR3 DNA reads as TGTGCCAGCACCCCCCTTCTAGCGGGAGGGATCAGTGAGCAGTTCTTC. Protein sequence: CASTPLLAGGISEQFF.

V and J are TRBV4-2 and TRBJ1-2; 9 positions match TRBD1. The CDR3 sequence is 15 residues long. From germline, CDR1 is LGHNA and CDR2 YNFKEQ. V gave up 4 bases and J gave up 3 bases; unmatched junction bases: 6. As DNA, the CDR3 is TGTGCCAGCAGCCCTAGGGACAGGGATGACTATGGCTACACCTTC. Amino acids: CASSPRDRDDYGYTF.

A single count supports this clone. The genes are TRBV7-6 and TRBJ1-6, with 9 bases identical to TRBD1. Germline CDR1 and CDR2: SGHVS and FNYEAQ. J gave up 8 bases and V 5 bases, and 4 bases lay outside the gene matches. The CDR3 extends over 14 amino acids. CDR3 sequence reads: CASSLRQGDSPLHF. The DNA for the CDR3 is TGTGCCAGCAGCCTACGACAGGGGGATTCACCCCTCCACTTT.

This clone was found once. The chain couples TRBV18 to TRBJ2-7; D is ambiguous. Trimming stripped 6 bases from V and 0 bases from J, with 15 bases between. The CDR3 consists of 15 residues. In germline, CDR1 is KGHSH, CDR2 LQKENI. The CDR3 DNA reads TGTGCCAGCTCGCCAGCGAGGTTGAGCTCCTACGAGCAGTACTTC. It specifies CASSPARLSSYEQYF. The full variable domain, in which reference TRBV18 and TRBJ2-7 provide the parts outside the CDR3, is NAGVMQNPRHLVRRRGQEARLRCSPMKGHSHVYWYRQLPEEGLKFMVYLQKENIIDESGMPKERFSAEFPKEGPSILRIQQVVRGDSAAYFCASSPARLSSYEQYFGPGTRLTVT.

This chain uses TRBV5-8 with TRBJ1-2; D unresolved. Trimming removed 4 bases from V and 6 bases from J, with 10 bases in between. Looked up from germline, CDR1 is SGHTS and CDR2 is YDEGEE. This CDR3 has 12 residues. CDR3 protein: CASSTVSHGYTF. DNA of the CDR3: TGTGCCAGCAGCACGGTTAGCCATGGCTACACCTTC. The variable domain in full, with the rest retrieved from reference TRBV5-8 and TRBJ1-2, is EAGVTQSPTHLIKTRGQQATLRCSPISGHTSVYWYQQALGLGLQFLLWYDEGEERNRGNFPPRFSGRQFPNYSSELNVNALELEDSALYLCASSTVSHGYTFGSGTRLTVV.

This chain links TRBV6-1 with TRBJ2-5; possibly TRBD2 for D (7 bases). V was trimmed by 10 bases and J by 4 bases, leaving 16 bases between them. The V gene's germline CDR1 is MNHNS and CDR2 SASEGT. This CDR3 comprises 13 residues. CDR3: CAMGGGPGETQYF. CDR3 in DNA: TGTGCCATGGGGGGGGGCCCTGGAGAGACCCAGTACTTC.

V usage is TRBV6-1 and J usage is TRBJ2-5; 16 nucleotides match TRBD2. Germline V gene data show CDR1 as MNHNS and CDR2 as SASEGT. This CDR3 is built from 15 residues. J gave up 5 bases and V 6 bases, and 3 bases lay outside the gene matches. The CDR3 DNA is TGTGCCAGCAGAGGGACTAGCGGGGGGGCTGAGACCCAGTACTTC. Amino acid sequence: CASRGTSGGAETQYF.

The V and J genes are TRBV5-1 and TRBJ2-7, with 12 bases that match TRBD2. CDR3 size: 17 residues. Germline V lookup: CDR1 SGHRS, CDR2 YFSETQ. Trimming removed 4 bases from V and 9 bases from J; junction bases left unmatched: 17. CDR3 sequence: CASSPPTSGRRQVAQYF. CDR3 coding DNA: TGCGCCAGCAGCCCACCGACTAGCGGGAGAAGACAGGTTGCGCAGTACTTC.

The chain employs TRBV5-1 and TRBJ2-2; D call uncertain. Per germline, CDR1 SGHRS and CDR2 YFSETQ. The germline V and J ends were trimmed by 1 base and 4 bases, with 17 bases remaining between them. The CDR3 contains 17 residues. This CDR3 is CASSLYFSAAGTGELFF. CDR3 bases: TGCGCCAGCAGCTTGTACTTCTCGGCAGCAGGCACCGGGGAGCTGTTTTTT.

V gene TRBV5-1 combines with J gene TRBJ1-2, with 7 bases lining up with TRBD1. CDR3 length: 18 residues. Germline V gene lookup returns CDR1 SGHRS and CDR2 YFSETQ. Unmatched junction bases numbered 17, after V lost 4 bases and J lost 2 bases. DNA for the CDR3: TGCGCCAGCAGCCTACCCTCAATGTACGACAGGGACAACTATGGCTACACCTTC. It yields the protein CASSLPSMYDRDNYGYTF.

V is TRBV7-2 and J is TRBJ2-3; 7 bases line up with TRBD1. CDR1 and CDR2 (germline): SGHTA, FQGNSA. Trimming cost V 2 bases and J 1 base; bases outside gene matches: 9. This CDR3 is built from 17 residues. CDR3 protein: CASSLLRGRRGTDTQYF. The CDR3 DNA follows: TGTGCCAGCAGCTTATTGAGGGGGCGTCGCGGCACAGATACGCAGTATTTT.

A few counts support this clone. V gene TRBV5-8 combines with J gene TRBJ2-7, with D perhaps matching TRBD2 (5 bases). CDR1 and CDR2 from the germline V gene are SGHTS and YDEGEE. The CDR3 length is 15 residues. Trimming took off 0 bases at V and 0 bases at J, with 10 bases between the two ends. CDR3 loop: CASSLAGGASYEQYF. In DNA, the CDR3 is TGTGCCAGCAGCTTGGCAGGAGGAGCCTCCTACGAGCAGTACTTC.

This clone was recorded once. The V gene is TRBV27, the J gene TRBJ2-7, with 9 bases identical to TRBD2. This CDR3 region has 16 residues. V trimming: 6 bases; J trimming: 3 bases; junction bases outside the gene matches: 12. Germline CDR1 reads MNHEY; CDR2 reads SMNVEV (reference sequence). The CDR3 loop reads CASSLLSGRVLYEQYF. For the CDR3, the DNA is TGTGCCAGCAGCCTACTTAGCGGGAGAGTACTCTACGAGCAGTACTTC.

The chain recombines TRBV6-1 with TRBJ2-1; D is uncertain. CDR3 length equals 13 residues. The ends were cut back, 8 bases at V and 5 bases at J, with 13 bases in the middle. Germline V gene data show CDR1 as MNHNS and CDR2 as SASEGT. The CDR3 region is CASLSSVNNEQFF. CDR3 DNA sequence: TGTGCCAGCCTTTCTTCCGTAAACAATGAGCAGTTCTTC.

This chain uses TRBV7-2 with TRBJ2-3; D ambiguous. From germline, CDR1 is SGHTA and CDR2 FQGNSA. V gave up 5 bases and J gave up 4 bases, with 13 bases separating them. This CDR3 contains 14 residues. CDR3 sequence (DNA): TGTGCCAGCAGCATAACCCTAGGCCCAGATACGCAGTATTTT. It encodes CASSITLGPDTQYF.

Turning to this clone: One junction end disagrees with the germline gene, perhaps due to a read error. The chain carries TRBV7-7 and TRBJ2-5; weak D call: TRBD2 (6 bases). Germline V gene data show CDR1 as SSHAT and CDR2 as FNYEAQ (reference sequence). This CDR3 has 15 amino acids. This chain's CDR3 is CASSPPWASEETQYF. The CDR3 DNA is TGTGCTAGCAGCCCTCCCTGGGCTAGCGAAGAGACCCAGTACTTC.